This TCR beta chain was identified during a study of blood T cells in healthy people across ages. Together with a sample-barcoded 5' primer, a J-beta primer mix was included in a second PCR lasting about 7 to 12 cycles. TCRdb itself ran the 5' RACE reads through MiXCR, one entry per CDR3 protein. The table lists more than 800,000 distinct CDR3 sequences, over 35% of them singletons. This CDR3 has 16 amino acids. With V trimmed by 0 bases and J by 7 bases, 7 bases remained unmatched. The V gene's germline CDR1 is SGDLS and CDR2 YYNGEE. J is TRBJ2-5 and V is TRBV9; TRBD2 matches at 12 bases. Sequencing used blood. The TCR was taken from an older woman in good health. CDR3 sequence (DNA): TGTGCCAGCAGCGTAGGGCTAGCGGGAGGGTCGGGGACCCAGTACTTC. Its translation is CASSVGLAGGSGTQYF.